In this sample, the clone carrying this T cell receptor (beta chain) turned up a few times. Primed by a sample-barcoded 5' primer and a J-beta primer mix, a second PCR proceeded for roughly 7 to 11 cycles. TCRdb recomputed calls from the 5' RACE reads with MiXCR, one row per CDR3 protein. The sample holds approximately 900,000 distinct CDR3 sequences, about 29% seen once. This sample was included in a study of blood T cells in healthy people across ages. The germline V gene has CDR1 DFQATT and CDR2 SNEGSKA (reference sequence). J gave up 2 bases and V 3 bases, and 7 bases lay outside the gene matches. This CDR3 contains 15 residues. These records were also assigned to another study, of T cells of mothers and their children. That paper notes: Study donors consisted of three healthy Caucasian mothers and their six children. A second PCR was performed with the M1S primer. This primer added sample barcodes and 2-4 random nucleotides. Thymic selection shapes TCR recombination output similarly in related and unrelated pairs. Normalized overlap was always slightly, never significantly, higher in related than unrelated mother-child pairs.

The chain has TRBV20-1 and TRBJ2-7; 10 positions match TRBD2. The sequenced material came from blood. The sequence derives from a woman aged 40 to 50 in good health. CDR3 bases: TGCAGTGCTAGGTATAGCGGGGGGCCCACCTACGAGCAGTACTTC. Translated: CSARYSGGPTYEQYF.